The 20 T cell receptor beta chains given below trace back to one sample, sequenced in a study of T cell changes during pregnancy in multiple sclerosis. Sequencing was performed with immunoSEQ multiplex PCR; in TCRdb, only in-frame clones are kept and a portion is missing. The data show about 73,000 clones, 90% seen once. The sequencing here drew on peripheral blood, taken after pregnancy. These receptors all stem from a female donor in good health, enrolled as a control in a pregnancy study.

The chain combines TRBV7-9 with TRBJ2-1; 12 bases map to TRBD2. The CDR3 is 16 amino acids. With V trimmed by 1 base and J by 9 bases, 7 bases remained unmatched. CDR1 and CDR2 from the germline V gene are SEHNR and FQNEAQ (reference sequence). The DNA of the CDR3 is TGTGCCAGCAGCTTAGGCTCCGGACTAGCGGGGAGTGAGCAGTTCTTC. Translation: CASSLGSGLAGSEQFF.

J is TRBJ2-7 and V is TRBV6-1; 8 nucleotides align to TRBD1. CDR3 size: 14 residues. With V trimmed by 5 bases and J by 1 base, 4 bases remained unmatched. Germline CDR1 and CDR2: MNHNS and SASEGT. CDR3 DNA sequence: TGTGCCAGCAGTCGGGACAGGATTTCCTACGAGCAGTACTTC. It specifies CASSRDRISYEQYF.

In its sample, this clone was seen once. The rearrangement uses TRBV19 and TRBJ2-3; D remains ambiguous. Germline CDR1 and CDR2: LNHDA and SQIVND (reference sequence). The CDR3 is 13 residues long. The germline V and J ends were trimmed by 4 bases and 2 bases, with 7 bases remaining between them. The DNA of the CDR3 is TGTGCCAGTAGTACCATAGTCACAGATACGCAGTATTTT. Translated: CASSTIVTDTQYF.

This chain joins TRBV9 and TRBJ1-1; D remains unclear. This CDR3 is 19 amino acids long. Trimming left V 1 base short and J 1 base short, with 23 bases between. From germline, CDR1 is SGDLS and CDR2 YYNGEE. The DNA of the CDR3 is TGTGCCAGCAGCGTAACCCTAGAGGGCTCCTCTATGTGGAACACTGAAGCTTTCTTT. Protein: CASSVTLEGSSMWNTEAFF.

The rearrangement links TRBV5-1 to TRBJ2-1; D possibly corresponds to TRBD2 (5 bases). The V and J ends lost 4 bases and 3 bases respectively, with 14 bases between them. The CDR3 totals 15 residues. Looked up from germline, CDR1 is SGHRS and CDR2 is YFSETQ. The CDR3: CASSGFVGDYNEQFF. The CDR3 coding sequence is TGCGCCAGCAGCGGATTCGTGGGAGACTACAATGAGCAGTTCTTC. The full variable domain, with the rest looked up from reference TRBV5-1 and TRBJ2-1, is KAGVTQTPRYLIKTRGQQVTLSCSPISGHRSVSWYQQTPGQGLQFLFEYFSETQRNKGNFPGRFSGRQFSNSRSEMNVSTLELGDSALYLCASSGFVGDYNEQFFGPGTRLTVL.

The chain links TRBV21-1 to TRBJ1-5. TRBV21-1 counts as a pseudogene. The CDR3 has 13 residues. The CDR3 bases are TGTGCCAGCAGCGTCGGGGGTAGTCAGCCCCAGCATTTT. This translates into CASSVGGSQPQHF.

The chain employs TRBV6-5 and TRBJ2-2; the D gene is possibly TRBD1 (6 bases). The V and J ends lost 0 bases and 4 bases respectively, with 12 bases between them. CDR1 and CDR2 from the germline V gene are MNHEY and SVGAGI. The CDR3 is 16 residues long. CDR3 bases: TGTGCCAGCAGTTACTCGATCGGCAGGGGCACCGGGGAGCTGTTTTTT. This encodes CASSYSIGRGTGELFF.

The V gene is TRBV7-9, the J gene TRBJ1-1; D not resolved. Trimming removed 2 bases from V and 11 bases from J, with 12 bases in between. CDR3 length: 12 residues. Germline V gene lookup returns CDR1 SEHNR and CDR2 FQNEAQ (reference sequence). The CDR3 nucleotides read TGTGCCAGCAGCTTACCGAACAAGTGGGCTTTCTTT. Translated: CASSLPNKWAFF.

The chain is built from TRBV9 and TRBJ1-6; a possible D gene is TRBD1 (6 bases). Germline V CDR1 and CDR2: SGDLS, YYNGEE. V gave up 3 bases and J gave up 8 bases, with 12 bases separating them. The CDR3 has 14 amino acids. The CDR3 DNA reads as TGTGCCAGCAGCGGGCAGGGGTTGGATTCACCCCTCCACTTT. Translating it yields CASSGQGLDSPLHF.

The chain uses TRBV9 and TRBJ2-7, with a weak D call TRBD1 (5 bases). CDR1 and CDR2 from the germline V gene are SGDLS and YYNGEE. The CDR3 is 14 amino acids. Between the trimmed V and J ends, which lost 0 bases and 0 bases, there was a span of 7 bases. The CDR3, as DNA: TGTGCCAGCAGCGTAGGGGGCAGCTCCTACGAGCAGTACTTC. Translated: CASSVGGSSYEQYF.

V is TRBV9 and J is TRBJ1-1, with TRBD1 as a possible D gene (5 bases). Germline V CDR1 and CDR2: SGDLS, YYNGEE. The length of the CDR3 is 14 residues. V shed 3 bases and J shed 4 bases, with 13 bases lying between them. DNA of the CDR3: TGTGCCAGCAGCGCGACGCAGGGTGGCACTGAAGCTTTCTTT. Its protein product is CASSATQGGTEAFF.

V is TRBV4-2 and J is TRBJ1-3, with TRBD1 as a possible D gene (5 bases). This CDR3 comprises 13 residues. Germline CDR1 LGHNA, CDR2 YNFKEQ. Deletions cut 0 bases from V and 8 bases from J, with 8 bases between. The CDR3 coding sequence is TGTGCCAGCAGCCAAGACAGGGTACACACCATATATTTT. Translated, it gives CASSQDRVHTIYF.

The chain links TRBV11-2 to TRBJ2-1, with 9 bases that match TRBD2. CDR1 SGHAT and CDR2 FQNNGV come from the germline V gene. The CDR3 spans 16 residues. The junction had 4 bases not matched to a gene; V was cut back by 1 base and J by 3 bases. Here the CDR3 reads CASSLVGGRDYNEQFF. The CDR3, as DNA: TGTGCCAGCAGCTTAGTGGGCGGGAGGGACTACAATGAGCAGTTCTTC.

V and J are TRBV13 and TRBJ2-1, with TRBD2 matching over 9 bases. The CDR3 consists of 14 residues. Germline CDR1 reads PRHDT; CDR2 reads FYEKMQ (reference sequence). Trimming took 5 bases from V and 10 from J; bases not matched to a gene: 9. The CDR3 spells CASSHEREVGEQFF. The CDR3 DNA reads TGTGCCAGCAGCCACGAGCGGGAGGTAGGAGAGCAGTTCTTC.

This chain joins TRBV18 and TRBJ1-4, with a possible D match to TRBD1 (5 bases). Trimming took off 2 bases at V and 8 bases at J, with 9 bases between the two ends. The CDR3 covers 13 residues. Per germline, CDR1 KGHSH and CDR2 LQKENI. Written as DNA, the CDR3 is TGTGCCAGCTCACCAGGGGCTCAGGAAAAACTGTTTTTT. Translated, it gives CASSPGAQEKLFF. The full variable domain, with the rest looked up from reference TRBV18 and TRBJ1-4, is NAGVMQNPRHLVRRRGQEARLRCSPMKGHSHVYWYRQLPEEGLKFMVYLQKENIIDESGMPKERFSAEFPKEGPSILRIQQVVRGDSAAYFCASSPGAQEKLFFGSGTQLSVL.

V is TRBV6-1 and J is TRBJ2-5, with D maybe TRBD1 (6 bases). The CDR3 has 15 residues. In germline, CDR1 is MNHNS, CDR2 SASEGT. The V end lost 4 bases, the J end lost 4 bases, and 16 bases lay between the germline ends. The CDR3 DNA follows: TGTGCCAGCAGTGTCCGGCGAGGGGGAGCAGAGACCCAGTACTTC. It encodes CASSVRRGGAETQYF.

This chain connects TRBV5-1 to TRBJ2-5, with 8 bases that match TRBD2. Germline V CDR1 and CDR2: SGHRS, YFSETQ. The ends lost 0 bases at V and 5 bases at J; junction bases unmatched: 6. This CDR3 contains 15 residues. This CDR3 reads CASSLGTGGHETQYF. CDR3 sequence (DNA): TGCGCCAGCAGCTTGGGGACGGGGGGGCACGAGACCCAGTACTTC. The variable domain in full, completed from reference TRBV5-1 and TRBJ2-5, reads KAGVTQTPRYLIKTRGQQVTLSCSPISGHRSVSWYQQTPGQGLQFLFEYFSETQRNKGNFPGRFSGRQFSNSRSEMNVSTLELGDSALYLCASSLGTGGHETQYFGPGTRLLVL.

The V gene is TRBV5-4, the J gene TRBJ2-1; 12 bases map to TRBD2. Per the germline V gene, CDR1 is SGHNT and CDR2 is YYREEE (reference sequence). J was trimmed by 9 bases and V by 8 bases; bases with no gene match: 9. The CDR3 is 14 amino acids. The CDR3 protein is CASYLAGGPLEQFF. CDR3 nucleotides: TGTGCCAGTTACCTAGCGGGAGGGCCCCTTGAGCAGTTCTTC. The complete variable domain, with remaining parts taken from reference TRBV5-4 and TRBJ2-1, reads ETGVTQSPTHLIKTRGQQVTLRCSSQSGHNTVSWYQQALGQGPQFIFQYYREEENGRGNFPPRFSGLQFPNYSSELNVNALELDDSALYLCASYLAGGPLEQFFGPGTRLTVL.

The chain recombines TRBV7-2 with TRBJ2-3; the match to TRBD2 covers 11 bases. CDR3 length: 15 residues. The trim removed 1 base at V and 5 bases at J, leaving 2 bases unmatched. Germline V lookup: CDR1 SGHTA, CDR2 FQGNSA. For the CDR3, the DNA is TGTGCCAGCAGCTTAGGGCTAGCGGGGGGAGATACGCAGTATTTT. Translation gives CASSLGLAGGDTQYF.

The V gene is TRBV15, the J gene TRBJ1-2, with D perhaps TRBD1 (5 bases). From germline, CDR1 is LNHNV and CDR2 YYDKDF (reference sequence). V lost 2 bases, J lost 4 bases, and 11 bases lay in between. The CDR3 has 14 residues. CDR3 protein: CATSRSKGSYGYTF. The CDR3 DNA reads TGTGCCACCAGCAGATCAAAGGGGTCCTATGGCTACACCTTC. The full variable domain, rest sourced from reference TRBV15 and TRBJ1-2, is DAMVIQNPRYQVTQFGKPVTLSCSQTLNHNVMYWYQQKSSQAPKLLFHYYDKDFNNEADTPDNFQSRRPNTSFCFLDIRSPGLGDTAMYLCATSRSKGSYGYTFGSGTRLTVV.